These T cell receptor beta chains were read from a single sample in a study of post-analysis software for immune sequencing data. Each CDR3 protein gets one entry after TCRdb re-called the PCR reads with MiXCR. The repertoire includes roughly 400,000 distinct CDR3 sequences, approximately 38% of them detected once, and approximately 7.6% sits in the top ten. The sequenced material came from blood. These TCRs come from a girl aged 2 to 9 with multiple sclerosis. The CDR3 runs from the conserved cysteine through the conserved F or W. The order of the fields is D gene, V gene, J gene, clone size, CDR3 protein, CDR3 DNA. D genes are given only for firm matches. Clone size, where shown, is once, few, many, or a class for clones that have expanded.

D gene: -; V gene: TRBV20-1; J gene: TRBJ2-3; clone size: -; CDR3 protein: CSATRDTSTDTQYF; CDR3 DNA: TGCAGTGCCACCCGGGACACTAGCACAGATACGCAGTATTTT
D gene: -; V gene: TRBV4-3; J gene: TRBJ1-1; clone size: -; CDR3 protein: CASSQDFVRVNTEAFF; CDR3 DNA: TGCGCCAGCAGCCAAGATTTCGTCAGGGTGAACACTGAAGCTTTCTTT
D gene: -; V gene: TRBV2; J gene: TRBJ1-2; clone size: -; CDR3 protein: CASTIPGGTGGGYTF; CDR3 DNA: TGTGCCAGCACGATCCCCGGGGGCACTGGCGGAGGCTACACCTTC
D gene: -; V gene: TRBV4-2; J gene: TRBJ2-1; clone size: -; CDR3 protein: CASSQGGGGGSSYNGQFF; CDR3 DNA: TGTGCCAGCAGCCAAGGAGGCGGAGGGGGAAGCTCCTACAATGGGCAGTTCTTC
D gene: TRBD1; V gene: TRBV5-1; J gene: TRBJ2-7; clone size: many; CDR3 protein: CASSDRGPLYEQYF; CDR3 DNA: TGCGCCAGCAGCGACAGGGGACCCCTCTACGAGCAGTACTTC
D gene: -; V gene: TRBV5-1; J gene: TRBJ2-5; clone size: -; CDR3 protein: CASSFGREETQYF; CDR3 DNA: TGCGCCAGCAGCTTTGGCCGGGAAGAGACCCAGTACTTC
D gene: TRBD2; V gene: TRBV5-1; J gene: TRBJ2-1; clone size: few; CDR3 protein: CASSGAQRGYNEQFF; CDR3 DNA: TGCGCCAGCAGCGGGGCCCAGCGGGGGTACAATGAGCAGTTCTTC
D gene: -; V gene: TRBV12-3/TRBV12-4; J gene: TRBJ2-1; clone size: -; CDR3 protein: CASSNPRQVHYEQFF; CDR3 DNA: TGTGCCAGCAGCAACCCTAGACAGGTCCACTATGAGCAGTTCTTC
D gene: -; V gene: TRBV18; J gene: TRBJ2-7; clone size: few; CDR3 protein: CASSPFGDEQYF; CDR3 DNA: TGTGCCAGCTCACCCTTCGGAGACGAGCAGTACTTC
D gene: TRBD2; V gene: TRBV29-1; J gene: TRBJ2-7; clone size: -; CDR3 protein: CSVVGLAGVNEQYF; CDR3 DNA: TGCAGCGTTGTAGGATTAGCGGGAGTCAATGAGCAGTACTTC
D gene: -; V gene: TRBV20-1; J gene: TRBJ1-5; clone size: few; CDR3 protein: CSARVGAGDQPQHF; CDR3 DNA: TGCAGTGCTAGGGTGGGGGCCGGGGATCAGCCCCAGCATTTT
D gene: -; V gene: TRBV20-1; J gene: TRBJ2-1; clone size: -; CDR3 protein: CSARDGWPPDYNEQFF; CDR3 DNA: TGCAGTGCTAGAGATGGCTGGCCGCCAGATTACAATGAGCAGTTCTTC
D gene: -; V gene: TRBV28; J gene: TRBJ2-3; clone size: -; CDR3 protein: CASSSYRFEQYF; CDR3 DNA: TGTGCCAGCAGTTCGTACAGGTTCGAGCAGTATTTT
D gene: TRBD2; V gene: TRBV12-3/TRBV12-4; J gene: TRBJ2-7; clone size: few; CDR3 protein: CASSFSRLAGVYEQYF; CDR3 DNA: TGTGCCAGCAGTTTTTCTCGACTAGCGGGAGTGTACGAGCAGTACTTC
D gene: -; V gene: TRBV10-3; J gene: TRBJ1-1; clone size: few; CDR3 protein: CAISVGVSTGNTEAFF; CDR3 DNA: TGTGCCATCAGTGTAGGGGTTAGCACAGGGAACACTGAAGCTTTCTTT
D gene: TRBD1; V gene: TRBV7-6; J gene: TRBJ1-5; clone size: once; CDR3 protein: CASSLGTGVQPQHF; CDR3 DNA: TGTGCCAGCAGCTTAGGGACAGGGGTCCAGCCCCAGCATTTT
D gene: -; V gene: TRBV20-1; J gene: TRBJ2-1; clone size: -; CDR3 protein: CSASDGTGAGNEQFF; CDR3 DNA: TGCAGTGCTAGCGATGGGACTGGGGCGGGTAATGAGCAGTTCTTC
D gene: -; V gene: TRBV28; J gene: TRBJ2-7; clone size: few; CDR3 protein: CASSLATPLTYEQYF; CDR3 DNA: TGTGCCAGCAGTTTGGCGACCCCGCTGACCTACGAGCAGTACTTC
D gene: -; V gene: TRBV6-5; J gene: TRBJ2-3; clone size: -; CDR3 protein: CASGQQPSTDTQYF; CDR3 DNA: TGTGCCAGCGGGCAGCAGCCCTCGACAGATACGCAGTATTTT
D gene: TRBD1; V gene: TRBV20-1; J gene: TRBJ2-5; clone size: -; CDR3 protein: CSARSRDRGVGETQYF; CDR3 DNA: TGCAGTGCTAGATCCCGGGACAGGGGAGTGGGAGAGACCCAGTACTTC
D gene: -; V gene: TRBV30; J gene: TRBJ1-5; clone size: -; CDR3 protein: CAWSVTHGGQGTQPQHF; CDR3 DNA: TGTGCCTGGAGTGTAACCCACGGGGGGCAGGGGACTCAGCCCCAGCATTTT
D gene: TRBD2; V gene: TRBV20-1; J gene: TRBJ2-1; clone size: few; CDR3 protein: CSAPGLAGGTAEQFF; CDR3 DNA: TGCAGTGCTCCGGGACTAGCGGGAGGGACTGCTGAGCAGTTCTTC
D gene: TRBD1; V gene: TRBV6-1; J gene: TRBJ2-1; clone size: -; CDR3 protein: CASILRQGGGYNEQFF; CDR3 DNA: TGTGCCAGCATCTTAAGACAGGGTGGCGGATACAATGAGCAGTTCTTC
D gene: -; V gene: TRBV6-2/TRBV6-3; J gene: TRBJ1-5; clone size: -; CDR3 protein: CASTGQSNQPRHF; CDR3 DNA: TGTGCCAGCACCGGACAGAGCAATCAGCCCCGGCATTTT
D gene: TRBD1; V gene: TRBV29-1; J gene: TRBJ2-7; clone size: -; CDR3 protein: CSVVLGTAVLYGFYEQYF; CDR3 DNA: TGCAGCGTTGTATTGGGGACAGCCGTCCTGTACGGGTTTTACGAGCAGTACTTC
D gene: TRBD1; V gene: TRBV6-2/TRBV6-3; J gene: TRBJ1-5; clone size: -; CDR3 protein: CASSYSGTGVQQPQHF; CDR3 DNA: TGTGCCAGCAGTTACTCAGGGACAGGCGTCCAGCAGCCCCAGCATTTT
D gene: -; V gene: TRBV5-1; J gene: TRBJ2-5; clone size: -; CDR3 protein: CASSFRGNQETQYF; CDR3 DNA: TGCGCCAGCAGCTTCCGTGGGAACCAAGAGACCCAGTACTTC
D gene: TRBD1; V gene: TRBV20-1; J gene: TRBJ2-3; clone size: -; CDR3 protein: CSAETGGDTQYF; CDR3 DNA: TGCAGTGCCGAGACAGGGGGAGATACGCAGTATTTT
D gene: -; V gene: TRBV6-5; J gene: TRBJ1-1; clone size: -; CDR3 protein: CASGPLEGTGNTEAFF; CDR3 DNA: TGTGCCAGCGGACCCCTTGAAGGGACGGGTAACACTGAAGCTTTCTTT
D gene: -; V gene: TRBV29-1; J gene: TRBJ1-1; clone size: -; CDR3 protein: CSARGTWRTNTEAFF; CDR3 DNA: TGCAGCGCCCGAGGTACGTGGCGGACGAACACTGAAGCTTTCTTT
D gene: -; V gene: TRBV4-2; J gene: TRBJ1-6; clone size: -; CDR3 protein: CASSQDNTANNSPLHF; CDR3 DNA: TGTGCCAGCAGCCAAGATAATACAGCAAACAATTCACCCCTCCACTTT
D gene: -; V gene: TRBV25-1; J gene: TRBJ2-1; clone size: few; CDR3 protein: CASSLEVGSSEQFF; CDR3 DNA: TGTGCCAGCAGTCTGGAGGTGGGAAGCAGTGAGCAGTTCTTC
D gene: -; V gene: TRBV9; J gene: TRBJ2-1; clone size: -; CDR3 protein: CASSVERGRGDNEQFF; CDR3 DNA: TGTGCCAGCAGCGTAGAAAGGGGGCGCGGGGACAATGAGCAGTTCTTC
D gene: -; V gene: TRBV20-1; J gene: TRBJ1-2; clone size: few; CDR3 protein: CSARDGFRGDGYTF; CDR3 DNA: TGCAGTGCTAGAGATGGGTTCAGGGGTGATGGCTACACCTTC